This note documents a single T cell receptor beta chain sequence. Antigen unknown. The data are from a study of shared clonotypes between healthy human individuals. Study-level information: Per-donor plates numbered three CD4 naive, three CD4 memory, two CD8 naive and one CD8 memory.

The study, taken as a whole, reports: Of the naive CD4 clonotypes, about 5% were shared across several donors.

The table came from immunoSEQ multiplex PCR; TCRdb's copy has only in-frame clones and leaves some out. The sample has roughly 590,000 clones; roughly 95% are singletons. The CDR3 is 12 residues long. Germline V lookup: CDR1 MDHEN, CDR2 SYDVKM. The V gene lost 3 bases and the J gene lost 3 bases, with 3 bases spanning the gap. CD8 cells classed as naive were CD45RO-negative and positively selected for CCR7, excluding terminally differentiated effector memory CD45RA+ cells. The genes are TRBV28 and TRBJ1-3; no firm D call. Sequenced input: naive CD8+ T cells sorted from blood. This receptor was taken from a woman aged 30 to 39 in good health. CDR3 amino acids: CASSFDGNTIYF. As DNA, the CDR3 is TGTGCCAGCAGTTTTGATGGAAACACCATATATTTT.